This is a list of T cell receptor beta chains from one sample in a study of T cell responses to AZD1222 COVID-19 vaccine. Some clones are missing from TCRdb's copy, which holds only in-frame ones; the method was immunoSEQ multiplex PCR. The table has about 66,000 clones, more than 75% seen once. Sequences were derived from peripheral blood, sampled 28 days after the second dose of the MenACWY control vaccine. Receptors were obtained from an adult who received the MenACWY meningococcal vaccine as a control. CDR3s include the opening cysteine and the closing phenylalanine or tryptophan. A D gene is named only where the DNA matches it firmly. Size is omitted from some rows. Given values are once, few, many or a class for expanded clones.

v_gene	d_gene	j_gene	abundance	CDR3nt	CDR3aa
TRBV7-2	NA	TRBJ2-5	NA	TGTGCCAGCAGCTTAGCGTTGGGCAGATACCAAGAGACCCAGTACTTC	CASSLALGRYQETQYF
TRBV2	NA	TRBJ1-2	once	TGTGCCAGCAGTGAAGCGCACTCAGGATCAAACTATGGCTACACCTTC	CASSEAHSGSNYGYTF
TRBV4-1	TRBD2	TRBJ2-1	NA	TGCGCCAGCAGCCAAGAGGGGGGACTAACCTCCAATGAGCAGTTCTTC	CASSQEGGLTSNEQFF
TRBV5-4	NA	TRBJ2-7	NA	TGTGCCAGCAGCTTGGCCGCAGCCCCCTACGAGCAGTACTTC	CASSLAAAPYEQYF
TRBV20-1	NA	TRBJ2-7	NA	TGCAGCCCTTACCGTGGGGGTGAGCAGTACTTC	CSPYRGGEQYF
TRBV29-1	NA	TRBJ1-1	once	TGCAGCGTTGAAGATTGGAAAACGGAGACTGAAGCTTTCTTT	CSVEDWKTETEAFF
TRBV28	TRBD1	TRBJ1-2	NA	TGTGCCAGCAGTTTCTCCGGGACAGCCTATGGCTACACCTTC	CASSFSGTAYGYTF
TRBV7-2	NA	TRBJ2-2	NA	TGTGCCAGCAGCTCTACGGGTGTCACCGGGGAGCTGTTTTTT	CASSSTGVTGELFF
TRBV6-5	TRBD1	TRBJ1-5	NA	TGTGCCAGCAGAAGAACAGGGGTATTGGATCAGCCCCAGCATTTT	CASRRTGVLDQPQHF
TRBV10-3	TRBD1	TRBJ2-7	NA	TGTGCCATCAGTGGGAACAAGGGGGCCGAGCAGTACTTC	CAISGNKGAEQYF
TRBV7-2	NA	TRBJ2-7	medium-sized	TGTGCCAGCAGCTTAGAAGTGGCCCTGGGGTACGAGCAGTACTTC	CASSLEVALGYEQYF
TRBV28	TRBD1	TRBJ1-5	NA	TGTGCCAGCAGTCCCGACAGGGAAAGTATGGACAATCAGCCCCAGCATTTT	CASSPDRESMDNQPQHF
TRBV15	TRBD1	TRBJ2-3	NA	TGTGCCACCAGCAGAGATGGGGCAGGGGGAGATACGCAGTATTTT	CATSRDGAGGDTQYF
TRBV7-2	NA	TRBJ2-1	NA	TGTGCCAGCAGCCCCGGACAGTACAATGAGCAGTTCTTC	CASSPGQYNEQFF
TRBV7-9	NA	TRBJ1-5	NA	TGTGCCAGCAGCTTATCTAGCAATCAGCCCCAGCATTTT	CASSLSSNQPQHF
TRBV2	NA	TRBJ1-1	NA	TGTGCCAGCAAGGTGGACGGCAACGCTGAAGCTTTCTTT	CASKVDGNAEAFF
TRBV9	NA	TRBJ2-5	NA	TGTGCCAGCAGCGTAGCTCCTTGGGAGACCCAGTACTTC	CASSVAPWETQYF
TRBV24-1	TRBD1	TRBJ2-5	NA	TGTGCCACCAGTGACCCCCGACAGGGGGTTGAGACCCAGTACTTC	CATSDPRQGVETQYF
TRBV27	NA	TRBJ2-7	NA	TGTGCCAGCAGTTCAACCTACGAGCAGTACTTC	CASSSTYEQYF
TRBV11-3	NA	TRBJ2-1	NA	TGTGCCAGCAGCTTAAATAGGGGGGCAGGTGAGCAGTTCTTC	CASSLNRGAGEQFF
TRBV28	NA	TRBJ2-7	once	TGTGCCAGCAGAGAATCCTCGTACGAGCAGTACTTC	CASRESSYEQYF
TRBV12-2	NA	TRBJ2-1	NA	TGTGCAAGTCGCAAAAAACTAGCGGGCCGAGACAATGAGCAGTTCTTC	CASRKKLAGRDNEQFF
TRBV9	NA	TRBJ2-1	NA	TGTGCCAGCAGCGTAGGGGGGGACGGTGAGCAGTTCTTC	CASSVGGDGEQFF
TRBV7-2	TRBD1	TRBJ1-1	NA	TGTGCCAGCAGCCCCCGGGACAGGGATTTTCGTACTGAAGCTTTCTTT	CASSPRDRDFRTEAFF
TRBV7-2	NA	TRBJ2-4	NA	TGTGCCAGCAGCAGGGACACCTTAGCCAAAAACATTCAGTACTTC	CASSRDTLAKNIQYF
TRBV19	TRBD1	TRBJ1-4	NA	TGTGCCAGTAGGCCGGGACAGCCGAATGAAAAACTGTTTTTT	CASRPGQPNEKLFF
TRBV12-1	NA	TRBJ2-7	NA	TGTGCCAGCAGCGCCAGGACTAACCAAACCTACGAGCAGTACTTC	CASSARTNQTYEQYF
TRBV10-2	TRBD2	TRBJ2-1	NA	TGCGCCAGCATAGTAGCGGGAGGGCCCGGTGAGCAGTTCTTC	CASIVAGGPGEQFF
TRBV7-6	NA	TRBJ1-4	NA	TGTGCCAGCAGCTTAAGCAGGCTTGGTAATGAAAAACTGTTTTTT	CASSLSRLGNEKLFF
TRBV28	NA	TRBJ2-7	once	TGTGCCAGCAGTTCCTACGGGACTCTGCGAACCTACGAGCAGTACTTC	CASSSYGTLRTYEQYF
TRBV19	NA	TRBJ2-7	once	TGTGCCAGTAGTCCCATGGGGGGACCTCCCTACGAGCAGTACTTC	CASSPMGGPPYEQYF
TRBV29-1	TRBD2	TRBJ2-7	NA	TGCAGCGTTGCTTTGGTAAGCGGGGGACGGACCTACGAGCAGTACTTC	CSVALVSGGRTYEQYF
TRBV21-1	NA	TRBJ2-7	NA	TGTGCCAGCAGCGCTATTCAGTATCACAGGGGAACCTACGAGCAGTACTTC	CASSAIQYHRGTYEQYF
TRBV4-1	TRBD2	TRBJ2-1	few	TGCGCCAGCAGCCAAGTCCTAGCGGGGAGCTCCTACAATGAGCAGTTCTTC	CASSQVLAGSSYNEQFF
TRBV11-2	NA	TRBJ2-1	NA	TGTGCCAGCAGCTTAGGAGGAAGCTCCTACAATGAGCAGTTCTTC	CASSLGGSSYNEQFF
TRBV6-2/TRBV6-3	NA	TRBJ1-5	NA	TGTGCCAGCAGTTGGGCAGACGTCCAGCCCCAGCATTTT	CASSWADVQPQHF
TRBV6-5	NA	TRBJ2-7	NA	TGTGCCAGCCGCTCTGGGGCCGAGGGGGATGAAGAGCAGTACTTC	CASRSGAEGDEEQYF
TRBV5-1	NA	TRBJ2-3	NA	TGCGCCAGCAGCGTGCGGGATAGCAGGGTGGATACGCAGTATTTT	CASSVRDSRVDTQYF
TRBV10-1	NA	TRBJ2-7	NA	TGCGCCAGCATCAACGGACTGGTCTACGAGCAGTACTTC	CASINGLVYEQYF
TRBV28	TRBD1	TRBJ2-7	NA	TGTGCCAGCAGTTTTACAGGGGGCTACGAGCAGTACTTC	CASSFTGGYEQYF
TRBV12-3/TRBV12-4	NA	TRBJ2-7	NA	TGTGCCAGCAGTTTATATCGGGCCTACGAGCAGTACTTC	CASSLYRAYEQYF
TRBV10-3	NA	TRBJ1-1	NA	TGTGCCATCAGTGAAGGCCAGACTCTTATGAACACTGAAGCTTTCTTT	CAISEGQTLMNTEAFF
TRBV28	NA	TRBJ1-2	NA	TGTGCCAGCAGTTTACAGACAGAGGTGGGCTATGGCTACACCTTC	CASSLQTEVGYGYTF
TRBV7-2	NA	TRBJ1-5	NA	TGTGCCAGCAGCACAGGACAGAATCAGCCCCAGCATTTT	CASSTGQNQPQHF
TRBV3-1/TRBV3-2	TRBD2	TRBJ2-1	NA	TGTGCCAGCAGCCATAGCGGGGGTGTCAACAATGAGCAGTTCTTC	CASSHSGGVNNEQFF